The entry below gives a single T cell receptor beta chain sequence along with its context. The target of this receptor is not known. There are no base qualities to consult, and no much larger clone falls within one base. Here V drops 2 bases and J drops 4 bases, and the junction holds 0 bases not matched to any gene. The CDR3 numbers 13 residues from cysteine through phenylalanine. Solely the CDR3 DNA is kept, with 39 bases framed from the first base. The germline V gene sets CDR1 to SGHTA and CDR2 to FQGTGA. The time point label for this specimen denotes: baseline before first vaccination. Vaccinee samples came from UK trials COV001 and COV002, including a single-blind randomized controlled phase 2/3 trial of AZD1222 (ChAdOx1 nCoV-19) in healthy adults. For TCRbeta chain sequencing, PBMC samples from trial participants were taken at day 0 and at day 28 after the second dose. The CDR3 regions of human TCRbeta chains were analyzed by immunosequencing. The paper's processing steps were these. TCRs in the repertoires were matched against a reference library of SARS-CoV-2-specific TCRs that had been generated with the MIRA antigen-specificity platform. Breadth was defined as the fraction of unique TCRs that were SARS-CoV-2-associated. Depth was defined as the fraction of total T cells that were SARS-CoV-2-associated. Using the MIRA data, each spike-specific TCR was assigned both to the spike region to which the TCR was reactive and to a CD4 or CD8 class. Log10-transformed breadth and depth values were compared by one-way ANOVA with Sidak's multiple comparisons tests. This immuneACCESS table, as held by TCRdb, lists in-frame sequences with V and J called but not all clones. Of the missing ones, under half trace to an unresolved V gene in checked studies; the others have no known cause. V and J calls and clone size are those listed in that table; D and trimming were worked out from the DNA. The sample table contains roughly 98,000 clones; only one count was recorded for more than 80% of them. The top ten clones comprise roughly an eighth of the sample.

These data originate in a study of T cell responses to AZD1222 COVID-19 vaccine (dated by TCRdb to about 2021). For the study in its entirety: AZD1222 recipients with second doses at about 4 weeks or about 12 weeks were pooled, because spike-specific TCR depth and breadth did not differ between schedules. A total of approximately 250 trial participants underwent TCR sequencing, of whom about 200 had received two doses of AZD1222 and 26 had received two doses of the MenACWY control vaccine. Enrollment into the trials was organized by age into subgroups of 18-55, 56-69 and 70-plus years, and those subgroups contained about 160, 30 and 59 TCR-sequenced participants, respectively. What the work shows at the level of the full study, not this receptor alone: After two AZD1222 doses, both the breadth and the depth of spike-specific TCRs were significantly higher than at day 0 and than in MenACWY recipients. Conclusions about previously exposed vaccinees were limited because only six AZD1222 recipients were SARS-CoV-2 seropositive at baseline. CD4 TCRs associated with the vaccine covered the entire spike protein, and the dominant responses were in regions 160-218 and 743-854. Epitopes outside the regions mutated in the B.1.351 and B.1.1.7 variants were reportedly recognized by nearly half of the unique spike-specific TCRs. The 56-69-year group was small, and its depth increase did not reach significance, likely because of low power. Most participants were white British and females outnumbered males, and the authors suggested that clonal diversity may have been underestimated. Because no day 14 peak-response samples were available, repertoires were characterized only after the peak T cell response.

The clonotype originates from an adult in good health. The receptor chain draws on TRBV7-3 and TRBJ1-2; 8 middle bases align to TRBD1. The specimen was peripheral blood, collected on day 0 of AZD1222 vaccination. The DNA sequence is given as TGTGCCAGCAGCTTAGACAGGGGCTATGGCTACACCTTC. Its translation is CASSLDRGYGYTF.